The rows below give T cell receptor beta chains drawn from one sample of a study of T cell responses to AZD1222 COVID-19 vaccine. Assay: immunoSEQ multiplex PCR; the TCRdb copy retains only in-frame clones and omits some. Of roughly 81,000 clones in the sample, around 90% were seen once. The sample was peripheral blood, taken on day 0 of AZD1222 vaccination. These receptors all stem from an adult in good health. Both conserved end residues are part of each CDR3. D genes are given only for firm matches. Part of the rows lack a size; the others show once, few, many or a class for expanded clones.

CASSSGLAVNTGELFF	TGTGCCAGCAGTTCTGGACTAGCGGTAAACACCGGGGAGCTGTTTTTT	TRBD2	.	TRBV6-2/TRBV6-3	TRBJ2-2
CASSSASGSQETQYF	TGTGCCAGCAGCTCCGCATCGGGTTCCCAAGAGACCCAGTACTTC	.	.	TRBV5-6	TRBJ2-5
CASSTPTGPPYEQYF	TGTGCCAGCAGTACACCGACAGGACCTCCCTACGAGCAGTACTTC	.	.	TRBV6-5	TRBJ2-7
CASSPKVRLAGVQGEQFF	TGTGCCAGCAGCCCGAAGGTCAGACTAGCGGGAGTCCAGGGTGAGCAGTTCTTC	TRBD2	.	TRBV7-9	TRBJ2-1
CASSPVGGNSYEQYF	TGTGCCAGCAGCCCGGTCGGGGGAAACTCCTACGAGCAGTACTTC	.	.	TRBV7-6	TRBJ2-7
CASSQGLVETQYF	TGCGCCAGCAGCCAAGGACTAGTAGAGACCCAGTACTTC	.	.	TRBV4-1	TRBJ2-5
CASSLIPGLASGEQFF	TGTGCCAGCTCACTCATTCCGGGACTAGCCTCCGGTGAGCAGTTCTTC	TRBD2	.	TRBV18	TRBJ2-1
CASSNRGLTEAFF	TGTGCCAGTTCTAACAGGGGGCTCACTGAAGCTTTCTTT	TRBD1	.	TRBV18	TRBJ1-1
CASSEGGSGELFF	TGCGCCAGCAGTGAAGGGGGATCAGGGGAGCTGTTTTTT	.	once	TRBV5-1	TRBJ2-2
CASKPRGGSDTQYF	TGTGCCAGTAAACCCAGGGGTGGATCAGATACGCAGTATTTT	.	once	TRBV19	TRBJ2-3
CASSPDSNYGYTF	TGTGCCAGCAGCCCGGACAGTAACTATGGCTACACCTTC	.	once	TRBV12-3/TRBV12-4	TRBJ1-2
CASTEGSYVLTEAFF	TGTGCCAGCACCGAAGGAAGTTACGTCCTCACTGAAGCTTTCTTT	.	.	TRBV7-6	TRBJ1-1
CASSPREGEANYGYTF	TGTGCCAGCAGCCCCCGAGAGGGGGAAGCTAACTATGGCTACACCTTC	.	once	TRBV9	TRBJ1-2
CASSPDRTYGYTF	TGTGCCAGCAGCCCGGACAGGACCTATGGCTACACCTTC	TRBD1	.	TRBV11-1	TRBJ1-2
CASRVDTGELFF	TGTGCCAGCAGGGTTGACACCGGGGAGCTGTTTTTT	.	few	TRBV3-1/TRBV3-2	TRBJ2-2
CASSTGRNTEAFF	TGTGCCAGTAGTACAGGGAGGAACACTGAAGCTTTCTTT	.	.	TRBV19	TRBJ1-1
CASSQDMVSSYEQYF	TGTGCCAGCAGCCAAGATATGGTCTCCTCCTACGAGCAGTACTTC	.	once	TRBV4-2	TRBJ2-7
CASSLQSNYGYTF	TGTGCCAGCTCACTGCAGTCTAACTATGGCTACACCTTC	.	.	TRBV18	TRBJ1-2
CASSAGGLLFQETQYF	TGTGCCAGCAGCGCGGGGGGACTTTTGTTCCAAGAGACCCAGTACTTC	TRBD2	.	TRBV7-2	TRBJ2-5
CASSQEPGGEIQPQHF	TGTGCCAGCAGCCAAGAACCGGGGGGCGAGATTCAGCCCCAGCATTTT	.	few	TRBV3-1/TRBV3-2	TRBJ1-5
CASSLAGPGYTF	TGTGCCAGCAGCTTAGCAGGCCCAGGCTACACCTTC	.	.	TRBV7-9	TRBJ1-2
CATAYRAGGNTIYF	TGTGCCACAGCCTACAGGGCGGGTGGAAACACCATATATTTT	.	.	TRBV6-5	TRBJ1-3